This T cell receptor beta chain was documented in a study of PD-1 blockade in mismatch repair-deficient tumors. This clone is a singleton in its sample. Sequencing used immunoSEQ multiplex PCR; TCRdb keeps in-frame clones, though not all of them. The profile shows around 40,000 clones, 75% to 85% of them singletons. Sequences were derived from peripheral blood, sampled 4 weeks after starting pembrolizumab. The receptor was derived from an adult with mismatch repair-deficient cancer.

CDR3 protein: CASTRGLAGDTQYF. CDR3 coding DNA: TGTGCCAGCACCCGGGGACTAGCGGGAGATACGCAGTATTTT. This chain connects TRBV6-5 to TRBJ2-3; TRBD2 matches 12 bases. CDR3 length: 14 amino acids. Germline CDR1 MNHEY, CDR2 SVGAGI. V was clipped by 7 bases and J by 5 bases; unmatched bases: 4.